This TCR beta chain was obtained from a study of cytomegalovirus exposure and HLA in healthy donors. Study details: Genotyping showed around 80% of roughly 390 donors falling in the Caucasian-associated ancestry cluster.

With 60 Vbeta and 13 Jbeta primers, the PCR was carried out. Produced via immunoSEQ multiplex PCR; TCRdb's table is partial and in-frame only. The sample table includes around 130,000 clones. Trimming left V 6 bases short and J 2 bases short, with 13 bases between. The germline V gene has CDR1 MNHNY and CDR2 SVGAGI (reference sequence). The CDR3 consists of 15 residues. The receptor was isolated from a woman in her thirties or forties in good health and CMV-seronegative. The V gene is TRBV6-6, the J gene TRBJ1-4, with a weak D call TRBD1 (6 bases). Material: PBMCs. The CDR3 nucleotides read TGTGCCAGCAGCCCGGGACATCTCACTAATGAAAAACTGTTTTTT. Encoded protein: CASSPGHLTNEKLFF.